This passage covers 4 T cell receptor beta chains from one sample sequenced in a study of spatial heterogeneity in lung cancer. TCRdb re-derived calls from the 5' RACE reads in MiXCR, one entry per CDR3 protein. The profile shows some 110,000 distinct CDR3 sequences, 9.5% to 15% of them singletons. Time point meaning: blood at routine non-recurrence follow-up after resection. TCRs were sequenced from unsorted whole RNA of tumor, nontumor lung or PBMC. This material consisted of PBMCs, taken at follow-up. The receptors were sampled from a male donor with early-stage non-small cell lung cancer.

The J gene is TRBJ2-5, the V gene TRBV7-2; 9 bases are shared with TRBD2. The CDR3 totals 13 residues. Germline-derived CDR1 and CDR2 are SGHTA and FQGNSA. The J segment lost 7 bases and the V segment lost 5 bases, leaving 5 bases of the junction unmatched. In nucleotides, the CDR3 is TGTGCCAGCAGCCGCGGGGGGGAGGGGACCCAGTACTTC. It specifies CASSRGGEGTQYF.

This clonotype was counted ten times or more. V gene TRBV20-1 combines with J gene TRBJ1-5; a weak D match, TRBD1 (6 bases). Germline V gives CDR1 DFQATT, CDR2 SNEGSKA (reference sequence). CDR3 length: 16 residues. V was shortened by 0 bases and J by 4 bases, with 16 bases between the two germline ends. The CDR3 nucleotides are TGCAGTGCTAGAGATATGGGGGGGGCTCGAAATCAGCCCCAGCATTTT. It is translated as CSARDMGGARNQPQHF.

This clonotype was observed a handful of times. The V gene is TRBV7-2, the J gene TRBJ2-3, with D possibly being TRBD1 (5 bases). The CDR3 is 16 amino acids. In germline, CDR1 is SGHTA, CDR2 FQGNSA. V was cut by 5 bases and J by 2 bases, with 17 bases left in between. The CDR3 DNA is TGTGCCAGCAGCATTAGGGGCAGACCGGTCACAGATACGCAGTATTTT. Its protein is CASSIRGRPVTDTQYF.

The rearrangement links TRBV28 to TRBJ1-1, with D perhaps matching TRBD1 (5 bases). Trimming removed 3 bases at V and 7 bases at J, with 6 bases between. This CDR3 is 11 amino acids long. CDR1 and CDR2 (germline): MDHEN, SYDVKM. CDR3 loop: CASSLGDEAFF. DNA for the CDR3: TGTGCCAGCAGTTTGGGGGATGAAGCTTTCTTT.